The present TCR beta chain was sequenced within a study of T cells in Graves' hyperthyroidism and ophthalmopathy. Germline values: CDR1 DFQATT, CDR2 SNEGSKA (reference sequence). This CDR3 contains 15 residues. V was cut by 5 bases and J by 1 base, with 15 bases left in between. The investigators amplified TCR beta CDR3 regions from RNA transcripts. First-round RT-PCR targeting the TCR CDR3 was performed with the HTBI primer set. TCRdb analysed the multiplex PCR reads with MiXCR anew, one entry per CDR3 protein. The sample lists 530,000 or so distinct CDR3 sequences, 15% to 20% occurring once. What was sequenced was blood. The receptor's source is a woman between 18 and 30 years old with Graves' ophthalmopathy. This sequence joins TRBV20-1 and TRBJ1-5, with D perhaps TRBD1 (5 bases). DNA for the CDR3: TGCAGTGCTGGGGGGGGGGATCGGAGCAATCAGCCCCAGCATTTT. Protein sequence: CSAGGGDRSNQPQHF.